Below are 13 T cell receptor beta chains sequenced from a single sample in a study of T cell changes during pregnancy in multiple sclerosis. TCRdb's table, derived via immunoSEQ multiplex PCR, lists solely in-frame clones and lacks some. The table has approximately 70,000 clones, more than 85% seen once. This sample comprised peripheral blood, obtained in the first trimester of pregnancy. The receptors shown here come from a female donor in good health, enrolled as a control in a pregnancy study.

This clone appeared a single time. The chain links TRBV7-9 to TRBJ1-1, with D perhaps matching TRBD1 (6 bases). CDR1 is SEHNR and CDR2 is FQNEAQ in the germline V gene (reference sequence). The length of the CDR3 is 15 residues. V dropped 5 bases and J dropped 2 bases, with 15 bases sitting between them. As DNA, the CDR3 is TGTGCCAGCAGCCCCCAACAGGGCCCCAACACTGAAGCTTTCTTT. This translates into CASSPQQGPNTEAFF.

This chain connects TRBV28 to TRBJ1-4; no firm D call. Germline lookup yields CDR1 MDHEN and CDR2 SYDVKM. The CDR3 extends over 21 amino acids. V was pared by 5 bases and J by 0 bases, with 28 bases between. CDR3 amino acids: CASSRGRAKVSWSATNEKLFF. The CDR3 DNA sequence: TGTGCCAGCAGTCGGGGTAGGGCAAAAGTGTCGTGGTCCGCAACTAATGAAAAACTGTTTTTT.

The CDR3 region is CASSLVGGRTHSYEQYF. CDR3 sequence (DNA): TGTGCCAGCAGCTTAGTGGGCGGGAGGACCCACTCCTACGAGCAGTACTTC. The rearrangement joins TRBV7-8 to TRBJ2-7; 8 bases fit TRBD2. The V gene's germline CDR1 is SGHVS and CDR2 FQNEAQ. The V segment lost 1 base and the J segment 0 bases; nucleotides outside the gene matches: 8. This CDR3 has 17 residues.

The J gene is TRBJ2-7, the V gene TRBV6-1, with 7 bases fitting TRBD2. The CDR3 runs to 15 residues. Germline lookup yields CDR1 MNHNS and CDR2 SASEGT. The junction had 9 bases not matched to a gene; V was cut back by 6 bases and J by 1 base. Written as DNA, the CDR3 is TGTGCCAGCAGCCTAGGGCAGGGACTATCCTACGAGCAGTACTTC. It translates to CASSLGQGLSYEQYF.

This clone was detected a few times. V gene TRBV7-9 combines with J gene TRBJ2-5, with TRBD2 matching over 14 bases. The CDR3 covers 17 residues. Germline V gene data show CDR1 as SEHNR and CDR2 as FQNEAQ (reference sequence). V shed 4 bases and J 5 bases; nucleotides not matched to a gene: 9. The CDR3 is CASSSLTSGRAWETQYF. The CDR3, as DNA: TGTGCCAGCAGCTCCCTGACTAGCGGGAGGGCGTGGGAGACCCAGTACTTC.

This chain uses TRBV28 with TRBJ2-7; 9 bases map to TRBD1. CDR3 length equals 18 residues. Germline V gene data show CDR1 as MDHEN and CDR2 as SYDVKM. Losses at the gene ends were 4 bases for V and 5 bases for J; bases not matched to a gene: 18. DNA for the CDR3: TGTGCCAGCAGTTGGCCTGGGCCCGGGACAGGGAAGGAAAACGAGCAGTACTTC. It yields the protein CASSWPGPGTGKENEQYF.

The chain recombines TRBV7-2 with TRBJ1-3; the D gene is possibly TRBD1 (6 bases). Germline CDR1 reads SGHTA; CDR2 reads FQGNSA. The length of the CDR3 is 16 residues. Trimming took 1 base from V and 0 from J, leaving 10 bases between them. The CDR3, as DNA: TGTGCCAGCAGCTTAGGGACAGAGGGCTCTGGAAACACCATATATTTT. As protein: CASSLGTEGSGNTIYF.

This chain uses TRBV18 with TRBJ2-1, with a weak D call TRBD2 (5 bases). Germline values: CDR1 KGHSH, CDR2 LQKENI. Between the trimmed V and J ends, which lost 2 bases and 8 bases, there was a span of 7 bases. The CDR3 contains 12 residues. Written as DNA, the CDR3 is TGTGCCAGCTCACCAACGAGGGATGAGCAGTTCTTC. Translating it yields CASSPTRDEQFF.

This chain uses TRBV7-9 with TRBJ2-7; D unclear. Germline V gives CDR1 SEHNR, CDR2 FQNEAQ (reference sequence). The length of the CDR3 is 14 residues. V lost 4 bases to trimming and J lost 0 bases, with 10 bases between them. DNA for the CDR3: TGTGCCAGCAGCTCGGAGACGATCTCCTACGAGCAGTACTTC. Its translation is CASSSETISYEQYF.

This sequence joins TRBV10-3 and TRBJ2-7; 10 bases match TRBD2. Germline CDR1 ENHRY, CDR2 SYGVKD. After removal of 6 bases from V and 0 bases from J, the junction contained 2 bases not matched to a gene. The CDR3 is 14 amino acids. As DNA, the CDR3 is TGTGCCATCAGGGGGACTAGCGACTCCTACGAGCAGTACTTC. Its protein is CAIRGTSDSYEQYF.

The chain recombines TRBV5-1 with TRBJ2-5; TRBD2 might be the D (6 bases). There are 15 residues in the CDR3. The V gene lost 4 bases and the J gene lost 4 bases, with 17 bases spanning the gap. In germline, CDR1 is SGHRS, CDR2 YFSETQ. Here the CDR3 reads CASSPRTFGGETQYF. The CDR3 DNA sequence: TGCGCCAGCAGCCCTAGGACCTTCGGGGGAGAGACCCAGTACTTC.

In DNA form, the CDR3 reads TGTGCCAGTTCACCGGGACTTCGCACAGATACGCAGTATTTT. It specifies CASSPGLRTDTQYF. The chain links TRBV28 to TRBJ2-3; possibly TRBD2 for D (6 bases). The CDR3 has 14 amino acids. CDR1 and CDR2 from the germline V gene are MDHEN and SYDVKM. The V end was cut by 9 bases, the J end by 1 base, with 14 bases between.

The gene calls are TRBV28 and TRBJ2-7; 8 bases map to TRBD1. Germline assignment: CDR1 MDHEN and CDR2 SYDVKM. This CDR3 comprises 15 residues. Unmatched junction bases numbered 6, after V lost 4 bases and J lost 1 base. DNA for the CDR3: TGTGCCAGCAGTTCGACAGGGGCGCTTTCCTACGAGCAGTACTTC. It is translated as CASSSTGALSYEQYF.